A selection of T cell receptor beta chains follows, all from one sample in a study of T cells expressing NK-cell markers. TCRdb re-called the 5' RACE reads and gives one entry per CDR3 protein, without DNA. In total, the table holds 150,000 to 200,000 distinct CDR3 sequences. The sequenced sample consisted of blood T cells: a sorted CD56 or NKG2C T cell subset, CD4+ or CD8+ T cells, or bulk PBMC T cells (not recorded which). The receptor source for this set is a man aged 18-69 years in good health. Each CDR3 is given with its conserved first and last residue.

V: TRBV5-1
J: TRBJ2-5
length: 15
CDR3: CASSLEEVVAETQYF

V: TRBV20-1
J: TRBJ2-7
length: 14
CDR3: CSARGAGLPYEQYF

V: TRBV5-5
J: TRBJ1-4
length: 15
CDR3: CASSAPGQGDEKLFF

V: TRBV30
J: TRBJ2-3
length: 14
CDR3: CAWGSGGNTDTQYF

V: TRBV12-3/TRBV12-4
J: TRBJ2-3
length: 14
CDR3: CATSEADGTDTQYF

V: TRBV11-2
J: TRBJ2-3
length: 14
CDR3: CASSRGASTDTQYF

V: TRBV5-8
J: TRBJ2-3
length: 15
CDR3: CASSMTGGAEDTQYF

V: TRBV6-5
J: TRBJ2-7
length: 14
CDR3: CASSYGRDVYEQYF

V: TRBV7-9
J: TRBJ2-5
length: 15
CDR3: CASSFLGQGWETQYF

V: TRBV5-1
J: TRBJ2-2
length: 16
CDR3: CASSTRDRGGQGAVFF

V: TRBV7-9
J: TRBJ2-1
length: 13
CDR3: CASSFLGREGQFF

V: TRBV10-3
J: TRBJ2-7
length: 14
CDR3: CAIREDRDPYEQYF

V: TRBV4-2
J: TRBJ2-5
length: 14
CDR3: CASSGLAGRETQYF

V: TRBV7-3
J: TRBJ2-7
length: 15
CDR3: CASSLNAGAAYEQYF

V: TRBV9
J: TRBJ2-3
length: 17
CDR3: CASSINFDRGSTDTQYF

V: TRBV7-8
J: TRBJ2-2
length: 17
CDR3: CASSSGLAGVNTGELFF

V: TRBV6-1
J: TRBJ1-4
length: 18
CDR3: CASSPGGQESQLMKNCFF

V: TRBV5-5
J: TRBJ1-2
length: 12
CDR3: CASSLGQRMDTF

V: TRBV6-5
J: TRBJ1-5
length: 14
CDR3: CASSYSKVRTPQHF

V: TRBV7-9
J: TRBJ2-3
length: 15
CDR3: CASSPFGGRGDTQYF

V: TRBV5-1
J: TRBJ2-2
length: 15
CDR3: CASSPWTGETGELFF

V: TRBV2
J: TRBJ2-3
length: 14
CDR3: CASRPRMGTDTQYF

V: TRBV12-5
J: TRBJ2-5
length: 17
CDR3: CASGLGLAGGLAETQYF

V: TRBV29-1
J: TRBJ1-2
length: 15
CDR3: CSVRPWTGFDYGYTF

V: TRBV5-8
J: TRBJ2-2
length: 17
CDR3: CASSLGLRETNTGELFF

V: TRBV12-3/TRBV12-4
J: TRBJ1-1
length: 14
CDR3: CASSYLARATEAFF

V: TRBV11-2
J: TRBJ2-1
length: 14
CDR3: CASRSGLLGNEQFF

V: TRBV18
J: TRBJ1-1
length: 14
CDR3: CASSPPETARAAFF

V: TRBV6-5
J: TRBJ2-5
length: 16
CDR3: CASSVLAGLPSETQYF

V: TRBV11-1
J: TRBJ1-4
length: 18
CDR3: CASSLSSGTHEPNEKLFF

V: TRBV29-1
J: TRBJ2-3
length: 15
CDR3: CSVIPLGGSSDTQYF